The rows below give T cell receptor beta chains drawn from one sample of a study of CD8 T cells in Susac syndrome. TCRdb independently ran MiXCR on the immunoSEQ multiplex PCR reads; one entry per CDR3 protein. The table has under 200,000 distinct CDR3 sequences, roughly 96% seen once; the top ten hold approximately 0.1%. The sequenced sample was CD4+ T cells from PBMCs. These receptors all stem from a human donor in good health. CDR3s include the opening cysteine and the closing phenylalanine or tryptophan. A D gene is named only where the DNA matches it firmly. Not all rows give a size; the values are once, few, many and, for expanded clones, a class.

>.|TRBV24-1|TRBJ2-1|.
CATEQNNEQFF
TGTGCCACCGAACAGAACAATGAGCAGTTCTTC
>TRBD2|TRBV6-2/TRBV6-3|TRBJ2-3|.
CASSYRSGVVDTQYF
TGTGCCAGCAGTTATCGGAGCGGGGTCGTTGATACGCAGTATTTT
>TRBD1|TRBV30|TRBJ1-1|.
CAWSEGGQGDAEAFF
TGTGCCTGGAGTGAGGGGGGACAGGGGGACGCTGAAGCTTTCTTT
>.|TRBV6-6|TRBJ2-5|.
CASSYSGGRMSETQYF
TGTGCCAGCAGTTACTCAGGGGGTAGGATGTCGGAGACCCAGTACTTC
>.|TRBV30|TRBJ1-4|.
CAWSVWGDHEKLFF
TGTGCCTGGAGTGTGTGGGGAGATCACGAAAAACTGTTTTTT
>.|TRBV29-1|TRBJ2-5|.
CSVEVTVQETQYF
TGCAGCGTTGAAGTAACCGTCCAAGAGACCCAGTACTTC
>TRBD2|TRBV20-1|TRBJ2-3|.
CSAMLAGNTDTQYF
TGCAGTGCCATGCTAGCGGGGAACACAGATACGCAGTATTTT
>.|TRBV12-3/TRBV12-4|TRBJ1-5|once
CASGGDRQPQHF
TGTGCCAGCGGGGGGGATCGTCAGCCCCAGCATTTT
>.|TRBV9|TRBJ1-5|.
CASSGRIDQPQHF
TGTGCCAGCAGCGGGAGAATCGATCAGCCCCAGCATTTT
>TRBD1|TRBV12-3/TRBV12-4|TRBJ2-4|.
CASSRGQGAGKNIQYF
TGTGCCAGCAGCCGAGGACAGGGGGCGGGCAAAAACATTCAGTACTTC
>.|TRBV30|TRBJ1-2|.
CAQGANYGYTF
TGTGCCCAGGGAGCTAACTATGGCTACACCTTC
>.|TRBV5-1|TRBJ2-5|.
CASSLSTETQYF
TGCGCCAGCAGCTTGTCAACGGAGACCCAGTACTTC
>TRBD1|TRBV29-1|TRBJ2-1|.
CSARTGGYEQFF
TGCAGCGCTCGGACAGGGGGCTATGAGCAGTTCTTC
>TRBD1|TRBV28|TRBJ2-3|.
CASSTSGGAGTDTQYF
TGTGCCAGCAGTACCTCAGGGGGCGCCGGCACAGATACGCAGTATTTT
>.|TRBV5-4|TRBJ1-2|.
CAGGVGRSGYTF
TGTGCCGGTGGCGTCGGCAGATCCGGCTACACCTTC
>TRBD2|TRBV20-1|TRBJ2-5|.
CSAALAGGQETQYF
TGCAGTGCTGCGCTAGCGGGGGGACAAGAGACCCAGTACTTC
>.|TRBV2|TRBJ2-7|few
CASSEDRATGEQYF
TGTGCCAGCAGTGAAGACAGGGCGACGGGCGAGCAGTACTTC
>.|TRBV29-1|TRBJ1-3|.
CSVTQVSGNTIYF
TGCAGCGTGACTCAGGTCTCTGGAAACACCATATATTTT
>.|TRBV9|TRBJ2-2|.
CASSPPPGRTGELFF
TGTGCCAGCAGCCCACCTCCAGGGCGGACCGGGGAGCTGTTTTTT
>TRBD1|TRBV7-9|TRBJ2-7|.
CASSSDRGSTEQYF
TGTGCCAGCAGCTCCGACAGGGGATCTACGGAGCAGTACTTC
>.|TRBV7-9|TRBJ1-2|.
CASSLSVEIYGYTF
TGTGCCAGCAGCTTATCAGTCGAAATCTATGGCTACACCTTC
>.|TRBV6-5|TRBJ2-7|.
CASKVGASGVYEQYF
TGTGCCAGCAAGGTGGGGGCTAGCGGCGTCTACGAGCAGTACTTC
>.|TRBV20-1|TRBJ2-7|.
CSADGRAYEQYF
TGCAGTGCTGACGGACGGGCCTACGAGCAGTACTTC
>.|TRBV6-1|TRBJ1-1|.
CASSFSKQGTEAFF
TGTGCCAGCAGTTTTTCGAAACAGGGCACTGAAGCTTTCTTT
>.|TRBV3-1|TRBJ2-2|.
CASSQGDAGAGELFF
TGTGCCAGCAGCCAAGGGGACGCCGGGGCCGGGGAGCTGTTTTTT
>TRBD2|TRBV7-2|TRBJ2-3|.
CASSLTSGPTDTQYF
TGTGCCAGCAGCCTGACTAGCGGCCCCACAGATACGCAGTATTTT
>TRBD2|TRBV20-1|TRBJ2-5|.
CSARGPILAGGRETQYF
TGCAGTGCTAGAGGCCCGATACTAGCGGGGGGGCGAGAGACCCAGTACTTC
>.|TRBV3-1|TRBJ2-1|.
CASSQAGVAYNEQFF
TGTGCCAGCAGCCAAGCGGGAGTGGCCTACAATGAGCAGTTCTTC
>TRBD2|TRBV14|TRBJ2-1|.
CASSQGGLAGGRSYNEQFF
TGTGCCAGCAGCCAAGGTGGACTAGCGGGAGGGCGGTCCTACAATGAGCAGTTCTTC